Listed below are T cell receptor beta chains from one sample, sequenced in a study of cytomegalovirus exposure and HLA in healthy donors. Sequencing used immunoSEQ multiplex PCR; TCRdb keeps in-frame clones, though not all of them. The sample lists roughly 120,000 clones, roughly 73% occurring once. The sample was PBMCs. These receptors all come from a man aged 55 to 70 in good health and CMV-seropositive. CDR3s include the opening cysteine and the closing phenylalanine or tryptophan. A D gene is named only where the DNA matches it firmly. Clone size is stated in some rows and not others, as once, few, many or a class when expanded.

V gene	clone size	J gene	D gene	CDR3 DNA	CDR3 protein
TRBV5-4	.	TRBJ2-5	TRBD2	TGTGCCAGCAGCTTCGGCCTAGCGGGGCCTCAAGAGACCCAGTACTTC	CASSFGLAGPQETQYF
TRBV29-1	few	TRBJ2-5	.	TGCAGCGTTGTTCAAAACCTCGGGGAGACCCAGTACTTC	CSVVQNLGETQYF
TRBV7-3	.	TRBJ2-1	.	TGTGCCAGCAGCTTAACAATGAGCTCCTACAATGAGCAGTTCTTC	CASSLTMSSYNEQFF
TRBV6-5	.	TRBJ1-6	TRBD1	TGTGCCAGCAGTTACGTGGACAGGGCGAATTCACCCCTCCACTTT	CASSYVDRANSPLHF
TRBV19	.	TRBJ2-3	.	TGTGCCAGTGCTCCGGGGGGCACAGATACGCAGTATTTT	CASAPGGTDTQYF
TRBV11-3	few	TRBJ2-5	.	TGTGCCAGCAGCTTAGGGGCGGGGGCACCGGGGGAGACCCAGTACTTC	CASSLGAGAPGETQYF
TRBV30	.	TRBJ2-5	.	TGTGCCTGGGGTTACAGAGCCGAGGAGACCCAGTACTTC	CAWGYRAEETQYF
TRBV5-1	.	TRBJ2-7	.	TGCGCCAGCAGCTTGGGAGCCGGAGTCTACGAGCAGTACTTC	CASSLGAGVYEQYF
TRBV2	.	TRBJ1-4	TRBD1	TGTGCCAGCAGAAAGGACAGGAATAATGAAAAACTGTTTTTT	CASRKDRNNEKLFF
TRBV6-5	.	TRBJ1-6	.	TGTGCCAGCAGTTACGGTGGGAGAACTGATTCACCCCTCCACTTT	CASSYGGRTDSPLHF
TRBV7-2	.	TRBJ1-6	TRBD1	TGTGCCAGCAGCACCCGACAGGGATCAGACTCACCCCTCCACTTT	CASSTRQGSDSPLHF
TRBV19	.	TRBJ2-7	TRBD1	TGTGCCAGTAGTAGTTTACCGGGACAGGGGGCCGACGAGCAGTACTTC	CASSSLPGQGADEQYF
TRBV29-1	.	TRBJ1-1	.	TGCAGCGTTGGGCCAGAGAACACTGAAGCTTTCTTT	CSVGPENTEAFF
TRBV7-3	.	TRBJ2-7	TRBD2	TGTGCCAGCAGCCCCTCGGGGGGTATGGGCTACGAGCAGTACTTC	CASSPSGGMGYEQYF
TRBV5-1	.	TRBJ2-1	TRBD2	TGCGCCAGCAGCCCTATTACTAGCGGCTTCTACAATGAGCAGTTCTTC	CASSPITSGFYNEQFF
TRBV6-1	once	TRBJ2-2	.	TGTGCCAGCAGTGTTGTCACTGTTTTAACCGGGGAGCTGTTTTTT	CASSVVTVLTGELFF
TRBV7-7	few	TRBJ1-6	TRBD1	TGTGCTAGCAGCTTACAACAGGGGGGTTCACCCCTCCACTTT	CASSLQQGGSPLHF
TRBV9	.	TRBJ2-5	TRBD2	TGTGCCAGCACCCTATCCACCGGGACTAGCGGGGGAGAGACCCAATACTTC	CASTLSTGTSGGETQYF
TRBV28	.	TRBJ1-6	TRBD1	TGTGCCAGCAGGGGACAGGGCGGTTCACCCCTCCACTTT	CASRGQGGSPLHF
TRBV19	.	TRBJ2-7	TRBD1	TGTGCCAGTAGTGCGGAGGGACAGGGGGGAAGCTACGAGCAGTACTTC	CASSAEGQGGSYEQYF
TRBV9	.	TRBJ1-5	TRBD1	TGTGCCAGCAGCGGGACAGGGGGCACCAATCAGCCCCAGCATTTT	CASSGTGGTNQPQHF
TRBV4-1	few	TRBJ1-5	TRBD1	TGCGCCAGCAGCCAAGAAGAGTCAGGGGGCGGCAATCAGCCCCAGCATTTT	CASSQEESGGGNQPQHF
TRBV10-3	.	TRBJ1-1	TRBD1	TGTGCCACCACAACCGGGACAGGGGTAGCTTTCTTT	CATTTGTGVAFF
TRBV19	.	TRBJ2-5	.	TGTGCCAGTAGAGATCTCAGGGGGGAGGAGACCCAGTACTTC	CASRDLRGEETQYF
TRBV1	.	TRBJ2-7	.	TGCACCAGCAGCCAATTGGCGGGGGGGCCCGACGAGCAGTACTTC	CTSSQLAGGPDEQYF
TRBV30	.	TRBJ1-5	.	TGTGCCTGGAGTGTAAATGGGGGCGGGAATCAGCCCCAGCATTTT	CAWSVNGGGNQPQHF
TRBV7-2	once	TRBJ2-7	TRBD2	TGTGCCAGCAGCTCCCAGCGGGGAGACGAGCAGTACTTC	CASSSQRGDEQYF
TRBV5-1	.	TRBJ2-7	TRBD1	TGCGCCAGCAGCTTGTCTAGGGGACAGGGAATGTACGAGCAGTACTTC	CASSLSRGQGMYEQYF
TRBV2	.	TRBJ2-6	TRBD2	TGTGCCAGCAGTCTAGCGGGGGGCTCTGGGGCCAACGTCCTGACTTTC	CASSLAGGSGANVLTF
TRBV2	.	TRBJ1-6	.	TGTGCCAGCAGTGTTAACAGCCTGTATAATTCACCCCTCCACTTT	CASSVNSLYNSPLHF
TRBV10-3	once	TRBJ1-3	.	TGTGCCATCAGTGAGCGGGGTGGCGGAAACACCATATATTTT	CAISERGGGNTIYF
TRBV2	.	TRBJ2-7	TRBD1	TGTGCCAGCAGCCCGGGACAGGGAGCCCCCTACGAGCAGTACTTC	CASSPGQGAPYEQYF
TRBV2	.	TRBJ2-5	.	TGTGCCAGCATGGGCATCCTAATTCGTGCGGAGACCCAGTACTTC	CASMGILIRAETQYF
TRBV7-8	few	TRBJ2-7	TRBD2	TGTGCCAGCAGCCCAACGCTAGCGGCGGGCTACGAGCAGTACTTC	CASSPTLAAGYEQYF
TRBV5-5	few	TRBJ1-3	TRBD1	TGTGCCAGCAGCTTACAGGGGACTGGAAACACCATATATTTT	CASSLQGTGNTIYF
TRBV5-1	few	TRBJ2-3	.	TGCGCCAGCACTTCGACATACACAGATACGCAGTATTTT	CASTSTYTDTQYF
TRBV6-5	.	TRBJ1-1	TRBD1	TGTGCCAGCAGTTACGACAGGGAAAGGTACACTGAAGCTTTCTTT	CASSYDRERYTEAFF
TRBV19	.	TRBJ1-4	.	TGTGCCAGTAGTATTTCTGCGGCCCGGAATGAAAAACTGTTTTTT	CASSISAARNEKLFF
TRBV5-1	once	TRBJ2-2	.	TGCGCCAGCACCCCAAGGGGACTTGACACCGGGGAGCTGTTTTTT	CASTPRGLDTGELFF
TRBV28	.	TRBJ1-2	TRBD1	TGTGCCACCGAGAGCTGGACAGGGTATGGCTACACCTTC	CATESWTGYGYTF